What follows describes a single T cell receptor (beta chain). How the authors handled the data: Counts of nucleated cells, estimated from reference gene primer amplification, were obtained. Profiling relied on immunoSEQ multiplex PCR, and the TCRdb table lists in-frame clones only, not all of them. V and J calls and clone size come straight from that table; D and trimming were deduced from the DNA. The sample carries some 130,000 clones, about nine tenths recorded once. This CDR3 is 13 amino acids long. The V end was cut by 1 base, the J end by 12 bases, with 14 bases between. Germline values: CDR1 SGHNT, CDR2 YYREEE (reference sequence). This specimen belongs to a study of blood T cell repertoires in COVID-19. About the research overall: PBMCs, B-cell-depleted T cells, or T cells provided the cDNA or gDNA that made up the material.

The receptor comes from a man aged 50 to 59 with acute or convalescent COVID-19. The chain recombines TRBV5-4 with TRBJ1-5; D is unclear. What was sequenced was peripheral blood. The CDR3 reads CASSLSGLRDQHF. The CDR3 DNA is TGTGCCAGCAGCTTGTCCGGCCTGCGGGACCAGCATTTT.